This T cell receptor beta chain comes out of a study of blood T cell repertoires in COVID-19. On the study more broadly: Whether acute or convalescent, the COVID-19 samples came from the United States, Italy and Spain.

CDR1 and CDR2 (germline): SGHDN, FVKESK. The CDR3 totals 12 residues, both ends included. Repertoires were generated with immunoSEQ multiplex PCR, while TCRdb's copy carries only in-frame clones and drops some. The sample includes around 94,000 clones, 60% to 80% of them seen just once. Concerning this clone itself: No conserved phenylalanine or tryptophan ends this CDR3, so it is likely a read error. The limits of the CDR3 on the DNA are not certain, so only TCRdb's listed CDR3 is given.

Sequenced material: peripheral blood. V gene TRBV14 combines with J gene TRBJ2-7; the table's D call, TRBD2, was not checked against the DNA. This sequence was found in a man aged 55 to 70 with active or convalescent COVID-19. The chain's CDR3 is CASSQALGRAVL.